The present entry profiles one T cell receptor beta chain with its context. This record belongs to a study of cytotoxic CD8 clonotypes in ibrutinib-treated CLL. Study summary: Partial responses totalled about 24 and complete responses 2; after median about 67 months, around 14 remained remitted and approximately twelve progressed.

Trimming took 0 bases from V and 6 from J, leaving 10 bases between them. The CDR3 contains 13 residues. In germline, CDR1 is SGHRS, CDR2 YFSETQ. Sequencing was performed with immunoSEQ multiplex PCR; in TCRdb, only in-frame clones are kept and a portion is missing. The data hold tens of thousands of clones, with 55% to 70% observed a single time. This rearrangement joins TRBV5-1 to TRBJ2-7; no clear D gene. The sequenced sample was PBMCs, obtained after 24 months of ibrutinib treatment. This receptor was identified in a human donor with chronic lymphocytic leukemia. The CDR3 protein is CASSLGVDLEQYF. The CDR3 DNA reads as TGCGCCAGCAGCTTGGGGGTCGACCTCGAGCAGTACTTC.